This passage covers 22 T cell receptor beta chains from one sample sequenced in a study of TIL therapy for anti-PD-1-resistant metastatic lung cancer. The libraries were made with immunoSEQ v3. The data were produced by immunoSEQ multiplex PCR, yet TCRdb's version contains in-frame clones alone and is incomplete. The sample consists of about 49,000 clones, roughly 85% of them appearing once. Time point here: pre-treatment sample, taken before nivolumab and TIL therapy. This specimen was blood, taken at baseline. These receptors were obtained from a man between 70 and 80 years old with non-small cell lung cancer.

The chain uses TRBV11-2 and TRBJ1-4; 10 bases map to TRBD1. Germline CDR1 reads SGHAT; CDR2 reads FQNNGV. The length of the CDR3 is 15 residues. After removal of 5 bases from V and 4 bases from J, the junction contained 4 bases not matched to a gene. The CDR3 reads CASSPGQGGNEKLFF. The DNA of the CDR3 is TGTGCCAGCAGCCCTGGACAGGGGGGTAATGAAAAACTGTTTTTT.

The chain is built from TRBV4-1 and TRBJ2-5; perhaps TRBD1 as D (7 bases). Germline lookup yields CDR1 MGHRA and CDR2 YSYEKL. V was cut by 4 bases and J by 5 bases, with 11 bases left in between. The CDR3 has 13 amino acids. Here the CDR3 reads CASSLSGGETQYF. CDR3 sequence (DNA): TGCGCCAGCAGCCTCTCAGGGGGGGAGACCCAGTACTTC.

The chain links TRBV10-3 to TRBJ1-6; TRBD1 matches at 7 bases. The ends lost 2 bases at V and 9 bases at J; junction bases unmatched: 4. Germline assignment: CDR1 ENHRY and CDR2 SYGVKD. There are 14 residues in the CDR3. The CDR3 here is CAISEKGAPSPLHF. The CDR3 DNA is TGTGCCATCAGTGAGAAGGGGGCCCCTTCACCCCTCCACTTT.

About this clone: The same CDR3 arises from other DNA sequences in this sample as well. V and J are TRBV7-9 and TRBJ1-4; D possibly corresponds to TRBD1 (6 bases). CDR1 SEHNR and CDR2 FQNEAQ come from the germline V gene (reference sequence). The CDR3 consists of 15 residues. Trimming took 6 bases from V and 3 from J, leaving 14 bases between them. The CDR3 nucleotides are TGTGCCAGCAGTAATCTACAGGGCCCTAATGAAAAACTGTTTTTT. Amino acid sequence: CASSNLQGPNEKLFF. The full variable domain, rest sourced from reference TRBV7-9 and TRBJ1-4, is DTGVSQNPRHKITKRGQNVTFRCDPISEHNRLYWYRQTLGQGPEFLTYFQNEAQLEKSRLLSDRFSAERPKGSFSTLEIQRTEQGDSAMYLCASSNLQGPNEKLFFGSGTQLSVL.

The chain is built from TRBV11-2 and TRBJ2-2, with 10 positions matching TRBD2. V lost 1 base to trimming and J lost 7 bases; unmatched junction nucleotides: 6. This CDR3 has 16 amino acids. Germline CDR1 is SGHAT and CDR2 is FQNNGV. The CDR3: CASSLVASGSLGELFF. In DNA, the CDR3 is TGTGCCAGCAGCTTAGTAGCTAGCGGGAGCCTCGGGGAGCTGTTTTTT.

This chain uses TRBV18 with TRBJ1-1; D remains unclear. Deletions cut 0 bases from V and 1 base from J, with 6 bases between. The germline gives CDR1 KGHSH, CDR2 LQKENI. CDR3 size: 14 residues. The CDR3 sequence: CASSPPSRNTEAFF. Written as DNA, the CDR3 is TGTGCCAGCTCACCACCCTCCAGGAACACTGAAGCTTTCTTT.

The V and J genes are TRBV27 and TRBJ1-5, with D tentatively TRBD1 (5 bases). CDR1 and CDR2 (germline): MNHEY, SMNVEV (reference sequence). The CDR3 covers 15 residues. Trimming took 0 bases from V and 3 from J, leaving 9 bases between them. DNA for the CDR3: TGTGCCAGCAGTTTATCGGGAGGGGTCAATCAGCCCCAGCATTTT. Its translation is CASSLSGGVNQPQHF.

This clone was detected a few times. This chain joins TRBV7-9 and TRBJ2-1; 7 bases are a match to TRBD1. The CDR3 sequence is 16 residues long. V shed 0 bases, J shed 8 bases, and the junction held 10 bases outside the gene matches. Per germline, CDR1 SEHNR and CDR2 FQNEAQ (reference sequence). The CDR3 bases are TGTGCCAGCAGCTTAGCAGGACAGGTTCAGGGGGATGAGCAGTTCTTC. Its translation: CASSLAGQVQGDEQFF.

J is TRBJ2-7 and V is TRBV11-2; maybe TRBD1 (6 bases). CDR1 is SGHAT and CDR2 is FQNNGV in the germline V gene. CDR3 length: 12 amino acids. V shed 10 bases and J shed 7 bases, with 17 bases lying between them. CDR3 coding DNA: TGTGCCACCCGGGACAACGCATGGGAGCAGTACTTC. Its protein product is CATRDNAWEQYF.

This clone came up a few times. The chain couples TRBV11-3 to TRBJ2-3, with a weak D call TRBD2 (6 bases). CDR1 SGHNT and CDR2 YENEEA come from the germline V gene. Trimming removed 1 base from V and 2 bases from J, with 7 bases in between. The CDR3 is made up of 14 amino acids. CDR3 DNA: TGTGCCAGCAGCTTAGGGGGGGTCACAGATACGCAGTATTTT. Translating it yields CASSLGGVTDTQYF.

This chain joins TRBV6-5 and TRBJ1-5, with D unresolved. This CDR3 comprises 16 residues. Trimming shortened V by 0 bases and J by 4 bases, and 13 bases separated the two germline ends. The germline gives CDR1 MNHEY, CDR2 SVGAGI. The CDR3 DNA reads TGTGCCAGCAGTTACTCCCAGGCAGGTCCAAATCAGCCCCAGCATTTT. This codes for CASSYSQAGPNQPQHF.

The V call is TRBV19, the J call TRBJ2-1; 8 nucleotides agree with TRBD1. Unmatched junction bases numbered 14, after V lost 8 bases and J lost 2 bases. The CDR3 length is 17 residues. Germline V lookup: CDR1 LNHDA, CDR2 SQIVND (reference sequence). In nucleotides, the CDR3 is TGTGCCAGTCAGAGGGTAGGGCAGGGGGCTACCTACAATGAGCAGTTCTTC. As protein: CASQRVGQGATYNEQFF.

V usage is TRBV2 and J usage is TRBJ1-5; the match to TRBD1 covers 8 bases. The CDR3 totals 14 residues. Germline assignment: CDR1 SNHLY and CDR2 FYNNEI. V gave up 3 bases and J gave up 7 bases; unmatched junction bases: 5. The CDR3 nucleotides are TGTGCCAGCAGTGAGACAGGGGAGAGGCAGCCCCAGCATTTT. Translating it yields CASSETGERQPQHF.

This clone was counted only a few times. The chain has TRBV18 and TRBJ1-5; D gene unclear. Germline V gene lookup returns CDR1 KGHSH and CDR2 LQKENI. The CDR3 consists of 13 residues. Trimming removed 4 bases from V and 4 bases from J, with 8 bases in between. CDR3 nucleotides: TGTGCCAGCTCACTTACGGGGAATCAGCCCCAGCATTTT. Translation: CASSLTGNQPQHF. The whole variable domain, remainder taken from reference TRBV18 and TRBJ1-5, is NAGVMQNPRHLVRRRGQEARLRCSPMKGHSHVYWYRQLPEEGLKFMVYLQKENIIDESGMPKERFSAEFPKEGPSILRIQQVVRGDSAAYFCASSLTGNQPQHFGDGTRLSIL.

This clone was detected a few times. J is TRBJ1-5 and V is TRBV4-2, with a weak D call TRBD1 (5 bases). The V end lost 0 bases, the J end lost 7 bases, and 16 bases lay between the germline ends. This CDR3 region has 16 residues. Germline V CDR1 and CDR2: LGHNA, YNFKEQ. The CDR3 here is CASSQDLGQSWQPQHF. The DNA for the CDR3 is TGTGCCAGCAGCCAAGATCTGGGGCAGTCCTGGCAGCCCCAGCATTTT.

The chain links TRBV27 to TRBJ1-1, with a weak D call TRBD1 (6 bases). Trimming shortened V by 5 bases and J by 3 bases, and 19 bases separated the two germline ends. CDR1 and CDR2 (germline): MNHEY, SMNVEV (reference sequence). The CDR3 has 16 amino acids. The CDR3 is CASSQPGVGKDTEAFF. CDR3 nucleotides: TGTGCCAGCAGTCAGCCAGGGGTAGGAAAGGACACTGAAGCTTTCTTT.

This chain links TRBV7-6 with TRBJ2-7, with D maybe TRBD2 (5 bases). This CDR3 region has 14 residues. V was clipped by 5 bases and J by 2 bases, with 13 bases between them. Germline CDR1 is SGHVS and CDR2 is FNYEAQ. The CDR3 bases are TGTGCCAGCAGCAACCCCGGAGGAACCTACGAGCAGTACTTC. Protein: CASSNPGGTYEQYF.

The rearrangement uses TRBV25-1 and TRBJ2-5; 15 bases are a match to TRBD2. Germline CDR1 and CDR2: MGHDK and SYGVNS. This CDR3 contains 16 residues. The V gene end was trimmed by 4 bases and the J gene end by 5 bases; junction bases not matched to a gene: 5. CDR3 DNA sequence: TGTGCCAGCAGTGGGGGACTAGCGGGAGGTCAGGAGACCCAGTACTTC. It specifies CASSGGLAGGQETQYF.

This sequence joins TRBV9 and TRBJ1-4, with TRBD1 identical over 7 bases. The V segment lost 0 bases and the J segment 4 bases; nucleotides outside the gene matches: 9. Germline V gene lookup returns CDR1 SGDLS and CDR2 YYNGEE. The CDR3 runs to 17 residues. The CDR3 sequence is CASSVGADRKRNEKLFF. The CDR3, as DNA: TGTGCCAGCAGCGTAGGAGCGGACAGGAAACGTAATGAAAAACTGTTTTTT.

The chain joins TRBV7-2 to TRBJ2-7; no firm D call. The CDR3 runs to 13 residues. Germline V gene data show CDR1 as SGHTA and CDR2 as FQGNSA. Trimming pared 2 bases from V and 7 bases from J, leaving 12 bases between. The CDR3 nucleotides are TGTGCCAGCAGCTTAAGAAGCTTATATGAGCAGTACTTC. Translating it yields CASSLRSLYEQYF.

The genes are TRBV5-1 and TRBJ1-4, with D maybe TRBD1 (5 bases). Germline CDR1 is SGHRS and CDR2 is YFSETQ. CDR3 length equals 14 residues. Trimming cost V 3 bases and J 1 base, with 7 bases left between them. The CDR3 here is CASSSTVTNEKLFF. CDR3 nucleotide sequence: TGCGCCAGCAGCTCGACAGTAACTAATGAAAAACTGTTTTTT.

The gene calls are TRBV5-1 and TRBJ2-3; D not certain. The CDR3 is 15 residues long. The germline gives CDR1 SGHRS, CDR2 YFSETQ. The V and J ends lost 0 bases and 4 bases respectively, with 12 bases between them. The CDR3 reads CASSLDVSQPDTQYF. DNA for the CDR3: TGCGCCAGCAGCTTGGACGTGAGCCAGCCAGATACGCAGTATTTT.